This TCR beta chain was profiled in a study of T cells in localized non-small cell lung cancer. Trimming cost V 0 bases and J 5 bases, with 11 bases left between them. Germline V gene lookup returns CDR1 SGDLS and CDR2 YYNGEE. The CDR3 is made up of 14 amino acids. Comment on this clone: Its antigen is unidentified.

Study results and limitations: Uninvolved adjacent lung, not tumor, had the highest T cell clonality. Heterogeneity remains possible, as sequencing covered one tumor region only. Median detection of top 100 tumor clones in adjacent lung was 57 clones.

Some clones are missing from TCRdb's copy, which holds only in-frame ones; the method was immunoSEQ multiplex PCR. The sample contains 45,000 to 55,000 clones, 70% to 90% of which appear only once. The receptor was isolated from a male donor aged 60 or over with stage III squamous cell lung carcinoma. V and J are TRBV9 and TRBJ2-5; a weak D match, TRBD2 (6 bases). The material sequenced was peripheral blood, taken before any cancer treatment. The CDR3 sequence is CASSVGLVTETQYF. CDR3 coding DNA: TGTGCCAGCAGCGTAGGACTAGTAACGGAGACCCAGTACTTC.